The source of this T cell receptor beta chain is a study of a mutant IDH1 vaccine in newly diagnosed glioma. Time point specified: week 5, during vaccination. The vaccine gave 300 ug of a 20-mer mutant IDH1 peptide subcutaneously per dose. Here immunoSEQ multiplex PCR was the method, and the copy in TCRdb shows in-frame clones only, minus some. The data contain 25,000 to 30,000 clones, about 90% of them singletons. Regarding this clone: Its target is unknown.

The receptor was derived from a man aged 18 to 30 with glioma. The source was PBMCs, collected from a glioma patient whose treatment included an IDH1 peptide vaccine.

The CDR3 region has the DNA TGTGCCAGCAGTTACGTAACACGGCGAGGCAATCAGCCCCAGCATTTT. Translation gives CASSYVTRRGNQPQHF. The genes are TRBV6-6 and TRBJ1-5; unclear D gene. Germline V lookup: CDR1 MNHNY, CDR2 SVGAGI (reference sequence). The CDR3 consists of 16 residues. V gave up 2 bases and J gave up 2 bases, with 13 bases separating them.